Listed below are T cell receptor beta chains from one sample, sequenced in a study of T cell repertoires in cytomegalovirus infection. One entry per CDR3 protein results from TCRdb running MiXCR on the reads. The sample yields hundreds of thousands of distinct CDR3 sequences, 8% to 10% seen once. Sequencing used PBMCs. These receptors were obtained from a human donor in good health (CMV status not recorded). Some clones in this sample may be carry-over from other donors' samples. The CDR3 runs from the conserved cysteine through the conserved F or W. D genes are given only for firm matches. Clone sizes are given selectively: once, few, many, or a class where the clone is expanded.

D: TRBD1
size: many
J: TRBJ2-1
length: 16
V: TRBV14
DNA: TGTGCCAGCAGCCAACCCGGGACAGGGTCCTACAATGAGCAGTTCTTC
CDR3: CASSQPGTGSYNEQFF

D: -
size: -
J: TRBJ1-6
length: 18
V: TRBV28
DNA: TGTGCCAGCAGTTTAAAGGACAGCGGAAGGTTGTATAATTCACCCCTCCACTTT
CDR3: CASSLKDSGRLYNSPLHF

D: -
size: few
J: TRBJ1-6
length: 14
V: TRBV2
DNA: TGTGCCAGCAGTGAAGCGCTACCCCGTTCACCCCTCCACTTT
CDR3: CASSEALPRSPLHF

D: -
size: many
J: TRBJ1-2
length: 15
V: TRBV28
DNA: TGTGCCAGCAGTTCTCCTCACGCCGGGACCCAGACCTACACCTTC
CDR3: CASSSPHAGTQTYTF

D: TRBD1
size: many
J: TRBJ2-1
length: 16
V: TRBV9
DNA: TGTGCCAGCAGCGTAGGCGGGACAGGGTCAAAGAATGAGCAGTTCTTC
CDR3: CASSVGGTGSKNEQFF

D: -
size: few
J: TRBJ1-6
length: 13
V: TRBV20-1
DNA: TGCAGTGCCACCCCGACAGTTAATTCACCCCTCCACTTT
CDR3: CSATPTVNSPLHF

D: TRBD2
size: many
J: TRBJ2-1
length: 20
V: TRBV6-2/TRBV6-3
DNA: TGTGCCAGCAGTTACTGGAGCGCGGGGGGCCCTTTGAGCTCCTACAATGAGCAGTTCTTC
CDR3: CASSYWSAGGPLSSYNEQFF

D: -
size: many
J: TRBJ1-4
length: 13
V: TRBV7-2
DNA: TGTGCCAGCAGCTCAGGGACCGGTGAAAAACTGTTTTTT
CDR3: CASSSGTGEKLFF

D: -
size: few
J: TRBJ1-2
length: 12
V: TRBV28
DNA: TGTGCCCATTGGGGGCTTAACTATGGCTACACCTTC
CDR3: CAHWGLNYGYTF

D: -
size: many
J: TRBJ2-5
length: 13
V: TRBV7-9
DNA: TGTGCCAGCCAAACAGGGAGGCAAGAGACCCAGTACTTC
CDR3: CASQTGRQETQYF

D: -
size: many
J: TRBJ2-3
length: 15
V: TRBV13
DNA: TGTGCCAGCAGCTTATCTGGCGGCCCTGGGGCTACGCAGTATTTT
CDR3: CASSLSGGPGATQYF

D: -
size: many
J: TRBJ2-7
length: 14
V: TRBV7-9
DNA: TGTGCCAGCAGCTCCCGGGACTGGTCCTACGAGCAGTACTTC
CDR3: CASSSRDWSYEQYF

D: -
size: -
J: TRBJ2-3
length: 12
V: TRBV28
DNA: TGTGCCAGCAACCGGGGCCCCCACTCGCAGTATTTT
CDR3: CASNRGPHSQYF

D: TRBD1
size: many
J: TRBJ1-1
length: 15
V: TRBV28
DNA: TGTGCCAGCAGTTTACCCGGGACAGGTAACACTGAAGCTTTCTTT
CDR3: CASSLPGTGNTEAFF

D: -
size: -
J: TRBJ1-5
length: 16
V: TRBV7-9
DNA: TGTGCCAGCAGCTTAGCGCCTACAGATAGCAATCAGCCCCAGCATTTT
CDR3: CASSLAPTDSNQPQHF

D: -
size: few
J: TRBJ2-4
length: 15
V: TRBV29-1
DNA: TGCAGCGTTGTGGTTCGAGGACTTGAAAAAAACATTCAGTACTTC
CDR3: CSVVVRGLEKNIQYF

D: -
size: -
J: TRBJ2-6
length: 16
V: TRBV12-3/TRBV12-4
DNA: TGTGCCATCAAAAAAGTTTCGGGATCTGGGGCCAACGTCCTGACTTTC
CDR3: CAIKKVSGSGANVLTF